The rows below give T cell receptor beta chains drawn from one sample of a study of blood T cell repertoires in COVID-19. TCRdb's table, derived via immunoSEQ multiplex PCR, lists solely in-frame clones and lacks some. Here the sample spans about 120,000 clones, around 86% being singletons. Sequenced: peripheral blood. These receptors all come from a man older than 75 with active or convalescent COVID-19. Each CDR3 is given with its conserved first and last residue. Each record gives: CDR3 length, clone size, J gene, V gene, D gene, CDR3 DNA, CDR3 protein. The D gene is left open where the match is weak. Expanded clones are given a class, and other clones once, few, many or no size at all.

length: 13
size: NA
J: TRBJ2-2
V: TRBV14
D: NA
DNA: TGTGCCAGCATGGCGGGGGCGGTCGGGGAGCTGTTTTTT
CDR3: CASMAGAVGELFF

length: 18
size: NA
J: TRBJ2-6
V: TRBV4-1
D: TRBD1
DNA: TGCGCCAGCAGCCAAGATACAGGGGGTTTCTCTGGGGCCAACGTCCTGACTTTC
CDR3: CASSQDTGGFSGANVLTF

length: 14
size: NA
J: TRBJ1-2
V: TRBV28
D: TRBD1
DNA: TGTGCCAGCAGTTCAGGGGGCGCGCGCCATGGCTACACCTTC
CDR3: CASSSGGARHGYTF

length: 14
size: NA
J: TRBJ1-2
V: TRBV3-1/TRBV3-2
D: NA
DNA: TGTGCCAGCAGCCGAGAAGGGGGGGTATATGGCTACACCTTC
CDR3: CASSREGGVYGYTF

length: 15
size: NA
J: TRBJ2-5
V: TRBV5-1
D: TRBD1
DNA: TGCGCCAGCAGCTTGGATTTGGACAGGCAAGAGACCCAGTACTTC
CDR3: CASSLDLDRQETQYF

length: 15
size: few
J: TRBJ2-1
V: TRBV5-4
D: TRBD2
DNA: TGTGCCAGCAAAACACAGGCGGGGGGCCTCCTGGAGGGGTTCTTC
CDR3: CASKTQAGGLLEGFF

length: 16
size: NA
J: TRBJ1-2
V: TRBV7-9
D: TRBD1
DNA: TGTGCCAGCAGCCCCAAAAGGGGGACAGGGGAAGATGGCTACACCTTC
CDR3: CASSPKRGTGEDGYTF

length: 16
size: NA
J: TRBJ1-3
V: TRBV5-1
D: NA
DNA: TGCGCCAGCAGCTTGGAAGCGTTTGCCTCTGGAAACACCATATATTTT
CDR3: CASSLEAFASGNTIYF

length: 15
size: NA
J: TRBJ1-2
V: TRBV7-9
D: TRBD1
DNA: TGTGCCAGCAGCTTGCTCAGGGGACAGGGCTATGGCTACACCTTC
CDR3: CASSLLRGQGYGYTF

length: 12
size: NA
J: TRBJ1-5
V: TRBV6-6
D: NA
DNA: TGTGCCAGCAGTTATCTGGGGGGGCCCCAGCATTTT
CDR3: CASSYLGGPQHF

length: 14
size: few
J: TRBJ2-5
V: TRBV30
D: TRBD2
DNA: TGTGCCTGGAAGAAACTAGCGGGGCAAGAGACCCAGTACTTC
CDR3: CAWKKLAGQETQYF

length: 16
size: once
J: TRBJ2-5
V: TRBV6-1
D: TRBD2
DNA: TGTGCCAGCAGTGAGGGACTAGCGGGGGGACAAGAGACCCAGTACTTC
CDR3: CASSEGLAGGQETQYF

length: 17
size: NA
J: TRBJ2-7
V: TRBV5-1
D: TRBD2
DNA: TGCGCCAGCAGCCCGGGACTAGCGGGGCAAGAACGCTACGAGCAGTACTTC
CDR3: CASSPGLAGQERYEQYF

length: 16
size: NA
J: TRBJ1-4
V: TRBV5-1
D: NA
DNA: TGCGCCAGCAGTTTCACCTCGTCCAGTAAAAATGAAAAACTGTTTTTT
CDR3: CASSFTSSSKNEKLFF

length: 17
size: NA
J: TRBJ2-5
V: TRBV27
D: TRBD2
DNA: TGTGCCTGCGAGGGGGGGCGGGTAGCGGGAGTTGGAGAGACCCAGTACTTC
CDR3: CACEGGRVAGVGETQYF

length: 19
size: NA
J: TRBJ2-3
V: TRBV4-1
D: NA
DNA: TGCGCCAGCAGCCAAAAAATAGCGAGTCTGCACTACAGCACAGATACGCAGTATTTT
CDR3: CASSQKIASLHYSTDTQYF

length: 17
size: NA
J: TRBJ2-5
V: TRBV4-2
D: NA
DNA: TGTGCCAGCAGCCCGGGATATTCCAGGGGGGATCAAGAGACCCAGTACTTC
CDR3: CASSPGYSRGDQETQYF

length: 12
size: NA
J: TRBJ1-5
V: TRBV19
D: NA
DNA: TGTGCCAGTAGTACGGGTGGTCAGCCCCAGCATTTT
CDR3: CASSTGGQPQHF